This T cell receptor (beta chain) was recorded in a study of cytomegalovirus exposure and HLA in healthy donors. The CDR3 consists of 14 residues. The V gene's germline CDR1 is PRHDT and CDR2 FYEKMQ (reference sequence). V lost 5 bases and J lost 1, with 9 bases in between. Use of 60 Vbeta and 13 Jbeta primers characterized the PCR. Sequencing was performed with immunoSEQ multiplex PCR; in TCRdb, only in-frame clones are kept and a portion is missing. The table has some 170,000 clones, approximately 78% seen once. Sequencing was performed on PBMCs. The source is a woman younger than 45 in good health and CMV-seropositive. The genes are TRBV13 and TRBJ1-3; D not certain. The CDR3 DNA sequence: TGTGCCAGCAGCGCCACAGAGTCTGGAAACACCATATATTTT. Translated, it gives CASSATESGNTIYF.